These 16 T cell receptor beta chains were sequenced from one sample in a study of PD-1 blockade in classical Hodgkin lymphoma. Clones were read by immunoSEQ multiplex PCR, and TCRdb kept only the in-frame ones, dropping some. The data hold around 26,000 clones, with around 80% observed a single time. Brentuximab vedotin exposure varied among the patients, all of whom had relapsed after autologous stem cell transplantation. Sequences were derived from peripheral blood mononuclear cells (PBMCs), sampled before the second cycle of nivolumab. These receptor sequences come from a human donor with classical Hodgkin lymphoma.

This clone was seen once. CDR3: CASSTTVLSGNTIYF. The DNA for the CDR3 is TGTGCCAGTAGTACTACAGTCCTTTCTGGAAACACCATATATTTT. V and J are TRBV19 and TRBJ1-3; D gene unclear. The CDR3 sequence is 15 residues long. Germline values: CDR1 LNHDA, CDR2 SQIVND (reference sequence). Trimming removed 4 bases at V and 1 base at J, with 11 bases between.

This chain links TRBV7-9 with TRBJ1-2; D unresolved. Germline CDR1 and CDR2: SEHNR and FQNEAQ (reference sequence). The CDR3 runs 13 residues. The germline V and J ends were trimmed by 5 bases and 4 bases, with 11 bases remaining between them. The CDR3 DNA follows: TGTGCCAGCAGCCCAGACCGAGTCTATGGCTACACCTTC. Amino acids: CASSPDRVYGYTF.

The V and J genes are TRBV19 and TRBJ1-5; D is perhaps TRBD1 (6 bases). V dropped 4 bases and J dropped 0 bases, with 16 bases sitting between them. Per germline, CDR1 LNHDA and CDR2 SQIVND (reference sequence). The CDR3 consists of 17 residues. The CDR3 region is CASSTPTEDSSNQPQHF. CDR3 sequence (DNA): TGTGCCAGTAGTACCCCCACTGAGGACAGTAGCAATCAGCCCCAGCATTTT.

This clone was seen a handful of times. The gene calls are TRBV5-6 and TRBJ2-6, with D hard to call. The CDR3 consists of 17 residues. CDR1 is SGHDT, CDR2 YYEEEE, per germline. Trimming removed 1 base from V and 0 bases from J, with 11 bases in between. The CDR3 DNA is TGTGCCAGCAGCTTGCCAGGTTACTACTCTGGGGCCAACGTCCTGACTTTC. Its protein product is CASSLPGYYSGANVLTF.

J is TRBJ2-1 and V is TRBV19; 8 positions match TRBD1. Germline V gene sequence: CDR1 LNHDA, CDR2 SQIVND (reference sequence). The CDR3 runs to 13 residues. V shed 8 bases, J shed 5 bases, and the junction held 5 bases outside the gene matches. CDR3 region: CASGYRGDNEQFF. The CDR3 DNA sequence: TGTGCCAGTGGCTACAGGGGGGACAATGAGCAGTTCTTC.

The chain links TRBV9 to TRBJ2-3; D is perhaps TRBD2 (6 bases). The CDR3 loop spans 14 amino acids. Trimming removed 3 bases from V and 3 bases from J, with 11 bases in between. Germline V gene lookup returns CDR1 SGDLS and CDR2 YYNGEE. For the CDR3, the DNA is TGTGCCAGCAGCGGGGGGAGGTTGACAGATACGCAGTATTTT. This encodes CASSGGRLTDTQYF.

V is TRBV10-1 and J is TRBJ2-7; TRBD1 is a possible D gene (5 bases). The CDR3 runs to 14 residues. Germline CDR1 is WNHNN and CDR2 is SYGVQD (reference sequence). The ends were cut back, 5 bases at V and 5 bases at J, with 16 bases in the middle. The CDR3 protein is CASSPAGMWDEQYF. As DNA, the CDR3 is TGCGCCAGCAGTCCGGCAGGGATGTGGGACGAGCAGTACTTC.

CDR3 residues: CASSLSRAEQYF. In nucleotides, the CDR3 is TGTGCCAGCAGCTTATCCAGGGCCGAGCAGTACTTC. The chain recombines TRBV7-9 with TRBJ2-7, with a possible D match to TRBD1 (5 bases). The CDR3 spans 12 residues. Deletions cut 2 bases from V and 6 bases from J, with 8 bases between. Germline CDR1 reads SEHNR; CDR2 reads FQNEAQ (reference sequence).

The chain joins TRBV19 to TRBJ1-2; TRBD1 might be the D (6 bases). Trimming stripped 8 bases from V and 2 bases from J, with 9 bases between. This CDR3 is built from 12 residues. Germline assignment: CDR1 LNHDA and CDR2 SQIVND (reference sequence). CDR3 nucleotides: TGTGCCAGTTCGGACAGAAACTATGGCTACACCTTC. The encoded protein is CASSDRNYGYTF.

This clone appeared a few times. The V and J genes are TRBV28 and TRBJ2-5; TRBD1 agrees at 10 bases. The CDR3 extends over 17 amino acids. V was pared by 5 bases and J by 3 bases, with 12 bases of the junction left unmatched. Looked up from germline, CDR1 is MDHEN and CDR2 is SYDVKM. The CDR3 is CASSLHFDRGQKETQYF. The CDR3 DNA follows: TGTGCCAGCAGTCTTCACTTCGACAGGGGGCAGAAAGAGACCCAGTACTTC.

A few counts support this clone. The chain joins TRBV6-5 to TRBJ2-5; D is ambiguous. The germline V gene encodes CDR1 MNHEY and CDR2 SVGAGI. The germline V and J ends were trimmed by 6 bases and 1 base, with 9 bases remaining between them. CDR3 length: 13 residues. The CDR3 here is CASRQLSQETQYF. The CDR3 DNA reads TGTGCCAGCAGACAGTTATCCCAAGAGACCCAGTACTTC.

The V and J genes are TRBV19 and TRBJ2-1; D possibly corresponds to TRBD2 (6 bases). CDR3 length: 15 residues. The ends were cut back, 5 bases at V and 0 bases at J, with 11 bases in the middle. The V gene's germline CDR1 is LNHDA and CDR2 SQIVND (reference sequence). In nucleotides, the CDR3 is TGTGCCAGTAGTGCACGGGGGAGCTCCTACAATGAGCAGTTCTTC. Protein product: CASSARGSSYNEQFF.

The genes are TRBV28 and TRBJ1-5; TRBD1 matches at 7 bases. J was trimmed by 11 bases and V by 2 bases; bases with no gene match: 18. The CDR3 extends over 17 amino acids. In germline, CDR1 is MDHEN, CDR2 SYDVKM. In DNA, the CDR3 is TGTGCCAGCAGTTTAGCCCCGGGACAAGGGGGCGGTACGGCCCAGCATTTT. Translation gives CASSLAPGQGGGTAQHF.

The J gene is TRBJ1-1, the V gene TRBV5-6, with D perhaps TRBD1 (6 bases). Trimming stripped 0 bases from V and 3 bases from J, with 18 bases between. The CDR3 is 17 residues long. Germline lookup yields CDR1 SGHDT and CDR2 YYEEEE. For the CDR3, the DNA is TGTGCCAGCAGCTTGGTCGGGGGGCCAGCGCTGGACACTGAAGCTTTCTTT. Encoded protein: CASSLVGGPALDTEAFF.

The chain joins TRBV9 to TRBJ1-1, with 9 positions matching TRBD1. The CDR3 is 17 amino acids. Germline assignment: CDR1 SGDLS and CDR2 YYNGEE. After removal of 6 bases from V and 0 bases from J, the junction contained 12 bases not matched to a gene. CDR3 nucleotides: TGTGCCAGCAACTCTCTCTCCACAGGGGGCTTGAACACTGAAGCTTTCTTT. Its protein is CASNSLSTGGLNTEAFF.

The chain recombines TRBV30 with TRBJ1-2, with D maybe TRBD1 (5 bases). Trimming shortened V by 8 bases and J by 9 bases, and 25 bases separated the two germline ends. Germline CDR1 and CDR2: GTSNPN and SVGIG (reference sequence). The CDR3 spans 14 residues. CDR3 protein: CAGDPGTLKGSYTF. CDR3 nucleotide sequence: TGTGCCGGCGATCCGGGAACACTTAAGGGGAGCTACACCTTC.